The 10 T cell receptor beta chains in this list originate from one sample, sequenced in a study of T cells in Graves' hyperthyroidism and ophthalmopathy. Amplification of TCR beta CDR3 regions used RNA as the template. The HTBI primer set was used in a first-round RT-PCR of the TCR CDR3. MiXCR was run by TCRdb on the multiplex PCR reads, yielding one entry per CDR3 protein. The sample has nearly 750,000 distinct CDR3 sequences, about 35% seen once. The sequenced sample consisted of blood. The receptors stem from a woman between 35 and 50 years old with Graves' hyperthyroidism.

In its sample, this clonotype was seen many times. This sequence joins TRBV5-1 and TRBJ2-7, with 7 bases aligning to TRBD1. CDR3 length: 13 amino acids. Germline CDR1 and CDR2: SGHRS and YFSETQ. The V segment lost 4 bases and the J segment 3 bases; nucleotides outside the gene matches: 4. CDR3 nucleotides: TGCGCCAGCAGCCGAGACAGGGACTACGAGCAGTACTTC. As protein: CASSRDRDYEQYF.

This sequence joins TRBV7-2 and TRBJ1-3, with D maybe TRBD1 (5 bases). The CDR3 is 15 amino acids. Germline values: CDR1 SGHTA, CDR2 FQGNSA. The germline V and J ends were trimmed by 5 bases and 3 bases, with 14 bases remaining between them. Here the CDR3 reads CASSIQGVVGNTIYF. The CDR3 DNA reads TGTGCCAGCAGCATCCAGGGTGTTGTTGGAAACACCATATATTTT.

The V call is TRBV19, the J call TRBJ1-5; a weak D match, TRBD1 (5 bases). The CDR3 is made up of 15 amino acids. The germline V and J ends were trimmed by 3 bases and 6 bases, with 15 bases remaining between them. Germline V lookup: CDR1 LNHDA, CDR2 SQIVND (reference sequence). The CDR3 loop is CASSIQGGTGQPQHF. CDR3 DNA sequence: TGTGCCAGTAGTATCCAGGGAGGGACGGGTCAGCCCCAGCATTTT. Filled out from reference TRBV19 and TRBJ1-5, the complete variable domain reads DGGITQSPKYLFRKEGQNVTLSCEQNLNHDAMYWYRQDPGQGLRLIYYSQIVNDFQKGDIAEGYSVSREKKESFPLTVTSAQKNPTAFYLCASSIQGGTGQPQHFGDGTRLSIL.

Notes on this clonotype: This could be a read error, since a much larger clone is one nucleotide away. No conserved phenylalanine or tryptophan is present at the end of the CDR3, so a read error is the likely explanation. Here the CDR3 reads CAITPGQGLYEQYL. The DNA for the CDR3 is TGTGCCATCACCCCGGGACAGGGCCTCTACGAGCAGTACCTC. The genes are TRBV10-3 and TRBJ2-7; 9 bases align to TRBD1. The CDR3 covers 14 residues. Germline CDR1 is ENHRY and CDR2 is SYGVKD. Trimming took 7 bases from V and 3 from J; bases not matched to a gene: 7.

This chain connects TRBV6-1 to TRBJ2-7; perhaps TRBD1 as D (7 bases). CDR1 and CDR2 from the germline V gene are MNHNS and SASEGT. This CDR3 is built from 14 residues. Trimming removed 4 bases from V and 6 bases from J, with 16 bases in between. DNA for the CDR3: TGTGCCAGCAGTGTTCAGGGGGGTCAGGGCGAGCAGTACTTC. Amino acid sequence: CASSVQGGQGEQYF.

The genes are TRBV5-5 and TRBJ1-1; D is unresolved. Looked up from germline, CDR1 is SGHKS and CDR2 is YYEKEE (reference sequence). Deletions cut 4 bases from V and 0 bases from J, with 13 bases between. CDR3 size: 15 residues. The chain's CDR3 is CASSQLWAVNTEAFF. As DNA, the CDR3 is TGTGCCAGCAGCCAGCTTTGGGCAGTGAACACTGAAGCTTTCTTT.

On this clonotype itself: One end of the junction does not line up with germline, which may come from a read error. The V call is TRBV6-5, the J call TRBJ1-1; D is ambiguous. CDR1 and CDR2 (germline): MNHEY, SVGAGI. CDR3 length: 13 amino acids. The CDR3 sequence is CAISYAAQTEAFF. CDR3 in DNA: TGTGCCATCAGTTACGCGGCCCAAACTGAAGCTTTCTTT.

The chain couples TRBV5-1 to TRBJ2-5; 8 bases agree with TRBD1. The V gene's germline CDR1 is SGHRS and CDR2 YFSETQ. The CDR3 length is 15 residues. Unmatched junction bases numbered 5, after V lost 4 bases and J lost 0 bases. Written as DNA, the CDR3 is TGCGCCAGCAGCATACGGACAGGGCACCAAGAGACCCAGTACTTC. Translation: CASSIRTGHQETQYF.

This clonotype was counted between two and nine times. The chain links TRBV19 to TRBJ1-1; no definite D call. The CDR3 spans 13 residues. Germline CDR1 LNHDA, CDR2 SQIVND (reference sequence). Trimming pared 2 bases from V and 7 bases from J, leaving 11 bases between. Written as DNA, the CDR3 is TGTGCCAGTAGTATATACGGATCTCGTGAAGCTTTCTTT. Amino acid sequence: CASSIYGSREAFF.

This clonotype was observed at least ten times. The rearrangement joins TRBV5-1 to TRBJ2-5; 8 bases fit TRBD2. Germline assignment: CDR1 SGHRS and CDR2 YFSETQ. CDR3 length: 15 residues. The V and J ends lost 1 base and 2 bases, in that order; junction bases with no gene match: 4. The CDR3 is CASSLNAGGQETQYF. The CDR3 nucleotides are TGCGCCAGCAGCTTGAATGCGGGGGGACAAGAGACCCAGTACTTC.